Below, 14 T cell receptor beta chains from the same sample are listed, as sequenced in a study of human thymus T cells. The repertoire was sequenced with immunoSEQ multiplex PCR; TCRdb's copy has only in-frame clones and lacks some. The table records 75,000 to 90,000 clones, 90% to 97% of them present only once. The source of the thymus tissue was resections taken during corrective heart surgery. What was sequenced was thymus tissue. The receptors come from a boy younger than two with a congenital heart defect but otherwise immunologically healthy.

J is TRBJ1-1 and V is TRBV19; tentative D call: TRBD1 (6 bases). Germline V gene sequence: CDR1 LNHDA, CDR2 SQIVND (reference sequence). The CDR3 is made up of 13 amino acids. Trimming removed 5 bases from V and 1 base from J, with 8 bases in between. The CDR3 nucleotides read TGTGCCAGTAGTTTACAGGGGAACACTGAAGCTTTCTTT. Amino acid sequence: CASSLQGNTEAFF.

V gene TRBV27 combines with J gene TRBJ2-1; tentative D call: TRBD1 (6 bases). Trimming took 5 bases from V and 5 from J, leaving 13 bases between them. Germline V gene lookup returns CDR1 MNHEY and CDR2 SMNVEV (reference sequence). The CDR3 is 14 amino acids. The CDR3 bases are TGTGCCAGCAGTCGCCTACAGGGAAACAATGAGCAGTTCTTC. Translated: CASSRLQGNNEQFF.

This chain connects TRBV28 to TRBJ2-1; D is uncertain. Germline V gene sequence: CDR1 MDHEN, CDR2 SYDVKM. CDR3 length: 12 residues. V was shortened by 4 bases and J by 8 bases, with 9 bases between the two germline ends. The CDR3, as DNA: TGTGCCAGCAGTTCAGCGTCGCATGAGCAGTTCTTC. Its protein is CASSSASHEQFF.

The chain links TRBV11-2 to TRBJ2-7; the D is unclear. Germline V gene data show CDR1 as SGHAT and CDR2 as FQNNGV. The CDR3 consists of 15 residues. Trimming stripped 0 bases from V and 3 bases from J, with 12 bases between. The CDR3 DNA reads as TGTGCCAGCAGCTTAGATCCGCACAGAAACTACGAGCAGTACTTC. Protein: CASSLDPHRNYEQYF.

The J gene is TRBJ2-2, the V gene TRBV11-2, with 7 bases matching TRBD1. Germline lookup yields CDR1 SGHAT and CDR2 FQNNGV. The CDR3 spans 18 residues. J gave up 2 bases and V 0 bases, and 9 bases lay outside the gene matches. The CDR3 reads CASSLESRDRDNTGELFF. CDR3 sequence (DNA): TGTGCCAGCAGCTTAGAATCGCGTGACAGGGACAACACCGGGGAGCTGTTTTTT.

The rearrangement links TRBV6-1 to TRBJ1-2, with 7 bases matching TRBD1. Germline lookup yields CDR1 MNHNS and CDR2 SASEGT. Germline trimming cut 2 bases from V and 3 bases from J; bases unmatched to any gene: 18. The CDR3 sequence is 19 residues long. The CDR3 is CASSENYRSGTVHYYGYTF. The DNA of the CDR3 is TGTGCCAGCAGTGAAAATTATCGCAGCGGGACAGTGCATTACTATGGCTACACCTTC.

The chain is built from TRBV5-8 and TRBJ2-7; 10 bases align to TRBD2. Trimming cost V 4 bases and J 2 bases; bases outside gene matches: 3. Germline V gene sequence: CDR1 SGHTS, CDR2 YDEGEE. The CDR3 covers 14 residues. This CDR3 reads CASSASGRAYEQYF. The CDR3 DNA sequence: TGTGCCAGCAGCGCAAGCGGGAGGGCCTACGAGCAGTACTTC.

The chain combines TRBV19 with TRBJ2-1; a weak D match, TRBD2 (6 bases). V lost 6 bases and J lost 3, with 18 bases in between. CDR1 is LNHDA, CDR2 SQIVND, per germline (reference sequence). The CDR3 spans 16 residues. The CDR3 DNA reads as TGTGCCAGTAGCCGCCCCGGGACTTGGAGCTACAATGAGCAGTTCTTC. Its translation: CASSRPGTWSYNEQFF.

This chain joins TRBV6-4 and TRBJ2-1; the D call may be TRBD1 or TRBD2 (5 bases each). The CDR3 contains 17 residues. Between the trimmed V and J ends, which lost 1 base and 2 bases, there was a span of 15 bases. In germline, CDR1 is MRHNA, CDR2 SNTAGT. CDR3 protein: CASSDWGRTGAYNEQFF. The CDR3 coding sequence is TGTGCCAGCAGTGACTGGGGCCGGACTGGGGCCTACAATGAGCAGTTCTTC.

The chain recombines TRBV5-4 with TRBJ1-1, with 10 bases identical to TRBD1. Germline V CDR1 and CDR2: SGHNT, YYREEE (reference sequence). The V and J ends lost 4 bases and 0 bases, in that order; junction bases with no gene match: 0. The CDR3 extends over 14 amino acids. As DNA, the CDR3 is TGTGCCAGCAGCGGGACAGGGGTGAACACTGAAGCTTTCTTT. Translated, it gives CASSGTGVNTEAFF.

The chain employs TRBV18 and TRBJ1-3; no reliable D call. Germline V gene lookup returns CDR1 KGHSH and CDR2 LQKENI. With 0 bases removed from V and 0 bases from J, the gap between germline ends came to 9 bases. The CDR3 covers 16 residues. Written as DNA, the CDR3 is TGTGCCAGCTCACCACCGGGGTCTCCCTCTGGAAACACCATATATTTT. Protein: CASSPPGSPSGNTIYF.

The chain uses TRBV7-9 and TRBJ2-4; TRBD1 matches 7 bases. The ends lost 5 bases at V and 15 bases at J; junction bases unmatched: 10. CDR3 size: 12 residues. Germline CDR1 is SEHNR and CDR2 is FQNEAQ (reference sequence). Written as DNA, the CDR3 is TGTGCCAGCAGCCCCCCGACAGGGATGTGGTACTTC. It translates to CASSPPTGMWYF.

The chain links TRBV5-1 to TRBJ1-2; 9 nucleotides agree with TRBD1. CDR3 length: 14 amino acids. CDR1 and CDR2 (germline): SGHRS, YFSETQ. Trimming at V came to 0 bases and at J to 3 bases, leaving 0 bases not matched to a gene. The CDR3 DNA follows: TGCGCCAGCAGCTTGGGGACAGGGGACTATGGCTACACCTTC. This encodes CASSLGTGDYGYTF.

This chain uses TRBV6-1 with TRBJ2-7; D possibly corresponds to TRBD2 (5 bases). Germline V lookup: CDR1 MNHNS, CDR2 SASEGT. The CDR3 consists of 15 residues. Between the trimmed V and J ends, which lost 2 bases and 2 bases, there was a span of 13 bases. DNA for the CDR3: TGTGCCAGCAGTGAATGGGGTCCCGGGGCCTACGAGCAGTACTTC. Translated, it gives CASSEWGPGAYEQYF.